This T cell receptor beta chain was sequenced in a study of early T cells in non-severe SARS-CoV-2 infection. About the research overall: The authors sequenced bulk RNA from unsorted whole blood, leaving chains unpaired.

TCRdb analysed the 5' RACE reads with MiXCR anew, one entry per CDR3 protein. The table lists tens of thousands of distinct CDR3 sequences, roughly 4% of them singletons. Whole-study findings and limits: Reliance on VDJdb matching favored anti-spike CD8 responses; private and CD4 specificities were missed.

A note on this clonotype: Its matching antigen is unknown.

The V gene end was trimmed by 6 bases and the J gene end by 5 bases; junction bases not matched to a gene: 3. The CDR3 is made up of 13 amino acids. Germline lookup yields CDR1 MNHEY and CDR2 SMNVEV (reference sequence). The clonotype was recovered from an adult who was a healthcare worker with PCR-confirmed SARS-CoV-2 infection or an uninfected control (not recorded which). The V call is TRBV27, the J call TRBJ2-2; 7 bases line up with TRBD2. The source material was whole blood. The CDR3 reads CASSLAETGELFF. CDR3 DNA: TGTGCCAGCAGCCTAGCGGAAACCGGGGAGCTGTTTTTT.